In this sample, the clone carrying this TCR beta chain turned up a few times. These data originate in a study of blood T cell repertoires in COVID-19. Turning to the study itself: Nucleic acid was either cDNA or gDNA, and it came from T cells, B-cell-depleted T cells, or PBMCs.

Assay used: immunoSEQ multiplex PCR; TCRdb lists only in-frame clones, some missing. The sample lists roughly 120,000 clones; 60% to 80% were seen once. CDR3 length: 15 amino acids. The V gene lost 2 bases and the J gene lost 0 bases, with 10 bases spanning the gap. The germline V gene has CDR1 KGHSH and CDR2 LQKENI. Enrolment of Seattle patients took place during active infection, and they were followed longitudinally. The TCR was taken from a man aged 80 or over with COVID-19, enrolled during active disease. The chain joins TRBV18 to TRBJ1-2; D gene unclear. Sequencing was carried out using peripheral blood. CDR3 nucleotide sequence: TGTGCCAGCTCACCATCCTCCGGAGCTAACTATGGCTACACCTTC. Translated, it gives CASSPSSGANYGYTF.